This T cell receptor (beta chain) was retrieved from a study of blood T cell repertoires in COVID-19. Study summary: Acute and convalescent COVID-19 specimens originated in the United States, Italy and Spain.

Residents of under 25 US areas, aged roughly 18 to 89 years, made up the participants. Study processing details: Nucleated cell number was recorded as an estimate derived from reference gene primer amplification. Clones were sequenced by immunoSEQ multiplex PCR, and TCRdb holds only the in-frame ones, with some missing. V, J and clone size derive from that table, while D and trimming were established from the DNA sequence. The table lists more than 250,000 clones, around nine tenths of them singletons, with over 6% in the top ten. Per the germline V gene, CDR1 is SGHTA and CDR2 is FQGNSA. V was clipped by 1 base and J by 2 bases, with 17 bases between them. The CDR3 has 17 amino acids.

The receptor was isolated from a woman aged 40 to 50 who had recovered from COVID-19. Sequences were obtained from PBMCs or T cells enriched from blood (not recorded which). The chain recombines TRBV7-2 with TRBJ1-2; maybe TRBD1 (5 bases). Here the CDR3 reads CASSLGLGQGGNYGYTF. DNA of the CDR3: TGTGCCAGCAGCTTAGGTCTTGGGCAGGGAGGGAACTATGGCTACACCTTC.